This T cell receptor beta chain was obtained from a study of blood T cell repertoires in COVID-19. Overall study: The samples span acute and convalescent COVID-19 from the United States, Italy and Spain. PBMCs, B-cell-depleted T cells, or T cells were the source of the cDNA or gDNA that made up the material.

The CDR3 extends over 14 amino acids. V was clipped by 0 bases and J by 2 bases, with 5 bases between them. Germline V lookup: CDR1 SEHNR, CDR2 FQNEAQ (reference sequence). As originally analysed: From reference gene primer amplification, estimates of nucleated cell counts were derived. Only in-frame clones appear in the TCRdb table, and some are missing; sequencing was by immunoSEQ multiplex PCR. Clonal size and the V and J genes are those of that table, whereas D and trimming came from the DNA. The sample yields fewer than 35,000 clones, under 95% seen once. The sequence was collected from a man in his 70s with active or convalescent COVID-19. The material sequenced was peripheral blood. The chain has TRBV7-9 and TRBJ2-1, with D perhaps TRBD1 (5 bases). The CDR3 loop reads CASSLAGAYNEQFF. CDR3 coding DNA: TGTGCCAGCAGCTTAGCAGGGGCCTACAATGAGCAGTTCTTC.